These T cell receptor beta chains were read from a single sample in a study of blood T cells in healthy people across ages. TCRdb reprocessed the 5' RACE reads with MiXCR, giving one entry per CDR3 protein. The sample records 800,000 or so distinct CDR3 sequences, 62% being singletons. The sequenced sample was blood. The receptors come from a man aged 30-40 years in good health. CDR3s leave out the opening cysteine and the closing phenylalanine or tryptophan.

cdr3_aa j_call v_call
ASSLAGVLETQY TRBJ2-5 TRBV7-2
ASSVGEAPYEQF TRBJ2-1 TRBV9
ASSQMDRAAGELF TRBJ2-2 TRBV4-3
SVGQTGSETDTQY TRBJ2-3 TRBV29-1
ASRIWGRKNEQF TRBJ2-1 TRBV27
ASSLATGPYNSPLH TRBJ1-6 TRBV7-2
ATSGGVLVEQF TRBJ2-1 TRBV15
ASSFRIRGAYGYT TRBJ1-2 TRBV7-3
TSSLMWGTGGYEQY - TRBV28
ASSEGHHGYT TRBJ1-2 TRBV6-9
ASSPPGQGRNEQF TRBJ2-1 TRBV3-1
ASSERLSTDTQY TRBJ2-3 TRBV7-2
ASSFLAEINEQF TRBJ2-1 TRBV7-2
AGGGWETQY TRBJ2-5 TRBV7-8
ASRSGDNEQY TRBJ2-5 TRBV12-3/TRBV12-4
ASSLDPGQSNEKLF TRBJ1-4 TRBV7-6
ATRSVSGAYNEQF TRBJ2-1 TRBV15